This passage covers 22 T cell receptor beta chains from one sample sequenced in a study of OX40 agonist ivuxolimab in advanced cancers. TCRdb's copy holds only in-frame clones and misses some; the assay was immunoSEQ multiplex PCR. This table holds 72,000 or so clones, 89% found once. The sample consisted of CD4+ or CD8+ T cells sorted from blood, taken in a trial of the OX40 agonist ivuxolimab. The receptors stem from an adult with an advanced solid tumor such as melanoma, head and neck, liver or kidney cancer.

V gene TRBV27 combines with J gene TRBJ1-2, with a tentative D call TRBD1 (6 bases). The CDR3 is made up of 14 amino acids. Germline V CDR1 and CDR2: MNHEY, SMNVEV (reference sequence). V shed 5 bases and J shed 4 bases, with 14 bases lying between them. The CDR3 nucleotides read TGTGCCAGCAGTACCCGACAGGACCCCTATGGCTACACCTTC. Translation gives CASSTRQDPYGYTF.

The chain links TRBV5-1 to TRBJ2-2; 8 nucleotides align to TRBD1. The J segment lost 6 bases and the V segment lost 5 bases, leaving 12 bases of the junction unmatched. The CDR3 contains 16 residues. Looked up from germline, CDR1 is SGHRS and CDR2 is YFSETQ. Here the CDR3 reads CASREDRVLFAGELFF. CDR3 DNA: TGCGCCAGCAGGGAGGACAGGGTCTTGTTTGCCGGGGAGCTGTTTTTT.

The chain combines TRBV7-2 with TRBJ1-5, with D possibly TRBD1 on 6 matching bases. With 5 bases removed from V and 6 bases from J, the gap between germline ends came to 17 bases. The CDR3 covers 15 residues. Germline V gene lookup returns CDR1 SGHTA and CDR2 FQGNSA. The CDR3 nucleotides are TGTGCCAGCAGCCCACTTGCGGGGGCGGGTCAGCCCCAGCATTTT. Amino acids: CASSPLAGAGQPQHF.

This chain links TRBV4-1 with TRBJ1-2, with unresolved D. From germline, CDR1 is MGHRA and CDR2 YSYEKL. The CDR3 sequence is 17 residues long. The ends were cut back, 0 bases at V and 7 bases at J, with 21 bases in the middle. The CDR3 coding sequence is TGCGCCAGCAGCCAAGACCCCAGCAGGCCAACTCCCAGTGGCTACACCTTC. Translation gives CASSQDPSRPTPSGYTF.

On this clone itself: Distinct nucleotide sequences in the sample also encode this CDR3. The rearrangement joins TRBV29-1 to TRBJ2-3; 8 bases are a match to TRBD2. The V gene's germline CDR1 is SQVTM and CDR2 ANQGSEA. There are 14 residues in the CDR3. After removal of 6 bases from V and 3 bases from J, the junction contained 8 bases not matched to a gene. DNA of the CDR3: TGCAGCGTAAATGCGGGAGGAGGAACAGATACGCAGTATTTT. Its protein product is CSVNAGGGTDTQYF.

The chain employs TRBV7-6 and TRBJ2-7, with 9 bases matching TRBD2. The trim removed 1 base at V and 4 bases at J, leaving 2 bases unmatched. CDR1 is SGHVS and CDR2 is FNYEAQ in the germline V gene. This CDR3 region has 14 residues. CDR3 nucleotide sequence: TGTGCCAGCAGCTTAGGCGGGAGGGGGTACGAGCAGTACTTC. It codes for CASSLGGRGYEQYF. The whole variable domain, remainder taken from reference TRBV7-6 and TRBJ2-7, is GAGVSQSPRYKVTKRGQDVALRCDPISGHVSLYWYRQALGQGPEFLTYFNYEAQQDKSGLPNDRFSAERPEGSISTLTIQRTEQRDSAMYRCASSLGGRGYEQYFGPGTRLTVT.

The chain carries TRBV5-6 and TRBJ2-1; the match to TRBD1 covers 7 bases. The CDR3 is 16 residues long. Losses at the gene ends were 4 bases for V and 0 bases for J; bases not matched to a gene: 7. From germline, CDR1 is SGHDT and CDR2 YYEEEE. The CDR3 sequence: CASSPRDSLSYNEQFF. CDR3 nucleotide sequence: TGTGCCAGCAGCCCCCGGGACAGTCTCTCCTACAATGAGCAGTTCTTC.

J is TRBJ2-6 and V is TRBV28, with D unresolved. V lost 2 bases, J lost 4 bases, and 6 bases lay in between. The CDR3 runs 14 residues. Per the germline V gene, CDR1 is MDHEN and CDR2 is SYDVKM. Written as DNA, the CDR3 is TGTGCCAGCAGTTTAGGGTCGGGGGCCAACGTCCTGACTTTC. Translated: CASSLGSGANVLTF. Combining the CDR3 with reference TRBV28 and TRBJ2-6 gives the whole variable domain DVKVTQSSRYLVKRTGEKVFLECVQDMDHENMFWYRQDPGLGLRLIYFSYDVKMKEKGDIPEGYSVSREKKERFSLILESASTNQTSMYLCASSLGSGANVLTFGAGSRLTVL.

This chain joins TRBV29-1 and TRBJ2-3; no definite D call. The germline V gene encodes CDR1 SQVTM and CDR2 ANQGSEA. Trimming stripped 6 bases from V and 4 bases from J, with 8 bases between. The CDR3 totals 11 residues. CDR3 residues: CSVAPSDTQYF. CDR3 sequence (DNA): TGCAGCGTGGCCCCCTCAGATACGCAGTATTTT.

J is TRBJ2-7 and V is TRBV10-3; TRBD2 is a possible D gene (6 bases). V was pared by 6 bases and J by 3 bases, with 12 bases between. Per germline, CDR1 ENHRY and CDR2 SYGVKD. This CDR3 comprises 13 residues. In DNA, the CDR3 is TGTGCCATCAGCGTAGCGGCCCACTACGAGCAGTACTTC. This sequence encodes CAISVAAHYEQYF.

Here the CDR3 DNA reads TGTGCCAGCAGCCCTAACGGGGGCTCTGGAAACACCATATATTTT. This encodes CASSPNGGSGNTIYF. The V call is TRBV7-9, the J call TRBJ1-3; maybe TRBD1 (5 bases). CDR3 length: 15 residues. V lost 5 bases, J lost 0 bases, and 11 bases lay in between. Germline CDR1 SEHNR, CDR2 FQNEAQ (reference sequence).

V gene TRBV15 combines with J gene TRBJ2-7, with D hard to call. This CDR3 spans 15 amino acids. Trimming shortened V by 1 base and J by 3 bases, and 13 bases separated the two germline ends. CDR1 is LNHNV, CDR2 YYDKDF, per germline (reference sequence). This CDR3 reads CATSRGLGAGYEQYF. In DNA form, the CDR3 reads TGTGCCACCAGCAGAGGTCTCGGCGCCGGCTACGAGCAGTACTTC.

The V and J genes are TRBV18 and TRBJ2-7; 7 bases map to TRBD1. The CDR3 is made up of 14 amino acids. Looked up from germline, CDR1 is KGHSH and CDR2 is LQKENI. Losses at the gene ends were 5 bases for V and 2 bases for J; bases not matched to a gene: 6. The CDR3 coding sequence is TGTGCCAGCTCAAGGGGGCGCGGCCCCTACGAGCAGTACTTC. Translation gives CASSRGRGPYEQYF.

This clone was detected only once. This chain joins TRBV5-1 and TRBJ2-7, with 7 bases identical to TRBD1. The CDR3 consists of 13 residues. Germline assignment: CDR1 SGHRS and CDR2 YFSETQ. V gave up 7 bases and J gave up 0 bases; unmatched junction bases: 4. CDR3 residues: CASGRDSSYEQYF. In DNA, the CDR3 is TGCGCCAGCGGCCGGGACAGCTCCTACGAGCAGTACTTC.

Only one count was recorded for this clone. This sequence joins TRBV15 and TRBJ2-4, with 7 bases lining up with TRBD2. This CDR3 region has 17 residues. CDR1 is LNHNV, CDR2 YYDKDF, per germline (reference sequence). Trimming cost V 0 bases and J 2 bases; bases outside gene matches: 7. The CDR3 is CATSRDSAGAPKNIQYF. The DNA of the CDR3 is TGTGCCACCAGCAGAGATAGCGCGGGAGCCCCCAAAAACATTCAGTACTTC. Full variable domain (remainder filled in from reference TRBV15 and TRBJ2-4): DAMVIQNPRYQVTQFGKPVTLSCSQTLNHNVMYWYQQKSSQAPKLLFHYYDKDFNNEADTPDNFQSRRPNTSFCFLDIRSPGLGDTAMYLCATSRDSAGAPKNIQYFGAGTRLSVL.

Comment on this clone: Additional DNA sequences in this sample encode the identical CDR3. The rearrangement links TRBV28 to TRBJ1-5; D not resolved. CDR3 length: 11 residues. Germline lookup yields CDR1 MDHEN and CDR2 SYDVKM. Between the trimmed V and J ends, which lost 2 bases and 7 bases, there was a span of 3 bases. CDR3 DNA: TGTGCCAGCAGTTTAGGGCAGCCCCAGCATTTT. Translating gives CASSLGQPQHF. Combining the CDR3 with reference TRBV28 and TRBJ1-5 gives the whole variable domain DVKVTQSSRYLVKRTGEKVFLECVQDMDHENMFWYRQDPGLGLRLIYFSYDVKMKEKGDIPEGYSVSREKKERFSLILESASTNQTSMYLCASSLGQPQHFGDGTRLSIL.

The chain joins TRBV5-6 to TRBJ2-7; D is unresolved. Germline lookup yields CDR1 SGHDT and CDR2 YYEEEE. The CDR3 length is 12 residues. Trimming shortened V by 3 bases and J by 2 bases, and 6 bases separated the two germline ends. The DNA of the CDR3 is TGTGCCAGCAGCTCTACCACCTACGAGCAGTACTTC. Translating gives CASSSTTYEQYF.

J is TRBJ1-6 and V is TRBV29-1, with D hard to call. V was clipped by 1 base and J by 12 bases, with 13 bases between them. In germline, CDR1 is SQVTM, CDR2 ANQGSEA. The CDR3 is made up of 13 amino acids. CDR3 residues: CSVEGGAGEPLHF. CDR3 coding DNA: TGCAGCGTTGAAGGGGGAGCGGGCGAACCCCTCCACTTT.

The CDR3 coding sequence is TGTGCCAGCAGCGCCCGGCGACCGGGACAGGGGGCTCCCGGGGAGCTGTTTTTT. This sequence encodes CASSARRPGQGAPGELFF. V usage is TRBV9 and J usage is TRBJ2-2; 12 nucleotides match TRBD1. With V trimmed by 3 bases and J by 6 bases, 12 bases remained unmatched. The CDR3 is 18 residues long. The germline gives CDR1 SGDLS, CDR2 YYNGEE. Combining the CDR3 with reference TRBV9 and TRBJ2-2 gives the whole variable domain DSGVTQTPKHLITATGQRVTLRCSPRSGDLSVYWYQQSLDQGLQFLIQYYNGEERAKGNILERFSAQQFPDLHSELNLSSLELGDSALYFCASSARRPGQGAPGELFFGEGSRLTVL.

The V and J genes are TRBV11-2 and TRBJ2-5; 13 nucleotides agree with TRBD2. The V gene's germline CDR1 is SGHAT and CDR2 FQNNGV. The CDR3 sequence is 18 residues long. Trimming removed 4 bases from V and 2 bases from J; junction bases left unmatched: 10. The CDR3 DNA follows: TGTGCCAGCAGCTCAACCCGGACTAGCGGGGGATATCAAGAGACCCAGTACTTC. Its translation is CASSSTRTSGGYQETQYF.

The chain is built from TRBV6-6 and TRBJ2-7; D not certain. CDR3 length equals 11 residues. Germline CDR1 is MNHNY and CDR2 is SVGAGI (reference sequence). The V and J ends lost 6 bases and 0 bases respectively, with 3 bases between them. The CDR3 bases are TGTGCCAGCAGATCCTCCTACGAGCAGTACTTC. It is translated as CASRSSYEQYF.

The J gene is TRBJ2-3, the V gene TRBV11-2; D unclear. Per germline, CDR1 SGHAT and CDR2 FQNNGV. Between the trimmed V and J ends, which lost 2 bases and 4 bases, there was a span of 10 bases. The CDR3 has 14 amino acids. This CDR3 reads CASSLLGFADTQYF. CDR3 bases: TGTGCCAGCAGCTTACTCGGTTTCGCAGATACGCAGTATTTT.